The 22 T cell receptor beta chains given below trace back to one sample, sequenced in a study of CD8 T cells in Susac syndrome (dated 2019 in TCRdb). The library relied on the immunoSEQ multiplex PCR assay. RNA was extracted using the RNeasy kit, and roughly 0.5 to 1 microgram was reverse transcribed with random hexamers. The raw public data were reprocessed by TCRdb itself: fastp quality trimming at Q25, MiXCR clonotype calling, in-frame beta chains only. Each entry is one CDR3 protein sequence, shown with its most common DNA and genes. In this sample the table shows over 100,000 distinct CDR3 sequences, roughly 97% of which occur a single time. The top ten constitute 0.096% of the sample. Sequenced: CD4+ T cells from PBMCs. The origin of the receptors is a human donor in good health.

This clonotype has a single count. The V call is TRBV20-1, the J call TRBJ2-1, with D possibly matching TRBD2 (6 bases). CDR1 and CDR2 (germline): DFQATT, SNEGSKA (reference sequence). CDR3 length: 13 amino acids. V was trimmed by 3 bases and J by 0 bases, leaving 6 bases between them. CDR3 region: CSARGGSYNEQFF. The CDR3 nucleotides are TGCAGTGCTAGGGGGGGCTCCTACAATGAGCAGTTCTTC.

The chain is built from TRBV15 and TRBJ1-1; 9 positions match TRBD1. The germline V gene has CDR1 LNHNV and CDR2 YYDKDF (reference sequence). The CDR3 contains 14 residues. V shed 2 bases, J shed 8 bases, and the junction held 6 bases outside the gene matches. The CDR3 DNA follows: TGTGCCACCAGCAGACCAGGGACAGGGAAGGAAGCTTTCTTT. Amino acid sequence: CATSRPGTGKEAFF.

This chain uses TRBV28 with TRBJ2-7; no reliable D call. V lost 1 base and J lost 5, with 12 bases in between. Germline loops: CDR1 MDHEN, CDR2 SYDVKM. The CDR3 has 14 residues. This chain's CDR3 is CASSLSPQVNEQYF. The CDR3 region has the DNA TGTGCCAGCAGTTTATCCCCCCAGGTAAACGAGCAGTACTTC.

The V gene is TRBV4-1, the J gene TRBJ1-5, with 10 nucleotides matching TRBD1. Trimming cost V 4 bases and J 3 bases; bases outside gene matches: 6. CDR3 length: 16 amino acids. Germline V gene sequence: CDR1 MGHRA, CDR2 YSYEKL. The CDR3 coding sequence is TGCGCCAGCAGCCGTGACAGGGGGCGGGACAATCAGCCCCAGCATTTT. This gives the protein CASSRDRGRDNQPQHF.

The chain combines TRBV5-4 with TRBJ2-7; 9 bases align to TRBD1. There are 15 residues in the CDR3. Germline CDR1 is SGHNT and CDR2 is YYREEE (reference sequence). J gave up 3 bases and V 2 bases, and 6 bases lay outside the gene matches. CDR3 DNA: TGTGCCAGCAGCTTACCGGGACAGGGTATCTACGAGCAGTACTTC. This codes for CASSLPGQGIYEQYF. Full variable domain (rest looked up from reference TRBV5-4 and TRBJ2-7): ETGVTQSPTHLIKTRGQQVTLRCSSQSGHNTVSWYQQALGQGPQFIFQYYREEENGRGNFPPRFSGLQFPNYSSELNVNALELDDSALYLCASSLPGQGIYEQYFGPGTRLTVT.

The V call is TRBV7-9, the J call TRBJ2-7; 9 bases line up with TRBD1. CDR3 size: 16 residues. V dropped 3 bases and J dropped 6; count of bases not matched to a gene: 12. Per the germline V gene, CDR1 is SEHNR and CDR2 is FQNEAQ (reference sequence). The CDR3 region has the DNA TGTGCCAGCAGCTTCTTCGGGACAGGGTCTATAGTCGAGCAGTACTTC. This encodes CASSFFGTGSIVEQYF.

The J gene is TRBJ1-2, the V gene TRBV20-1, with 10 bases fitting TRBD1. The junction had 3 bases not matched to a gene; V was cut back by 1 base and J by 7 bases. Germline CDR1 is DFQATT and CDR2 is SNEGSKA (reference sequence). The CDR3 runs to 13 residues. The chain's CDR3 is CSARGQGATGYTF. Written as DNA, the CDR3 is TGCAGTGCTAGAGGACAGGGGGCTACTGGCTACACCTTC.

The chain links TRBV29-1 to TRBJ2-1; 12 nucleotides match TRBD1. The CDR3 spans 13 residues. Germline V gene sequence: CDR1 SQVTM, CDR2 ANQGSEA. V dropped 7 bases and J dropped 6; count of bases not matched to a gene: 4. The CDR3: CSAGDRGPNEQFF. CDR3 DNA sequence: TGCAGCGCCGGGGACAGGGGGCCCAATGAGCAGTTCTTC.

Written as DNA, the CDR3 is TGTGCCACCAGCAGAGATCTCGTGGGGCAGTTTGGCTACACCTTC. It encodes CATSRDLVGQFGYTF. The chain couples TRBV15 to TRBJ1-2; D is possibly TRBD1 (5 bases). Trimming removed 0 bases at V and 7 bases at J, with 15 bases between. This CDR3 contains 15 residues. Germline loops: CDR1 LNHNV, CDR2 YYDKDF (reference sequence).

The chain combines TRBV4-3 with TRBJ2-5, with 11 bases that match TRBD2. After removal of 3 bases from V and 5 bases from J, the junction contained 11 bases not matched to a gene. CDR3 size: 17 residues. Germline V gene data show CDR1 as LGHNA and CDR2 as YSLEER. CDR3 sequence (DNA): TGCGCCAGCAGCCAGGAAATTAGCGGGAGGGCCCAGGAGACCCAGTACTTC. Its translation is CASSQEISGRAQETQYF.

In its sample, this clonotype was seen once. The rearrangement links TRBV29-1 to TRBJ2-1; tentative D call: TRBD1 (5 bases). CDR1 SQVTM and CDR2 ANQGSEA come from the germline V gene. The CDR3 loop spans 14 amino acids. The V gene lost 4 bases and the J gene lost 0 bases, with 10 bases spanning the gap. Here the CDR3 DNA reads TGCAGCGTTGGACAGTGGAGCTCCTACAATGAGCAGTTCTTC. Its protein is CSVGQWSSYNEQFF.

The genes are TRBV18 and TRBJ2-3, with 9 bases aligning to TRBD2. CDR1 and CDR2 from the germline V gene are KGHSH and LQKENI. CDR3 size: 16 residues. V shed 3 bases, J shed 0 bases, and the junction held 4 bases outside the gene matches. The DNA for the CDR3 is TGTGCCAGCTCACCTTTCGCGGGGGGGAGCACAGATACGCAGTATTTT. Protein sequence: CASSPFAGGSTDTQYF.

The chain employs TRBV6-2 or TRBV6-3 and TRBJ2-7; perhaps TRBD2 as D (5 bases). V was shortened by 0 bases and J by 5 bases, with 11 bases between the two germline ends. CDR3 size: 14 residues. Germline V gives CDR1 MNHEY, CDR2 SVGEGT. The CDR3 here is CASSYSTPSNEQYF. For the CDR3, the DNA is TGTGCCAGCAGTTACTCGACCCCTAGCAACGAGCAGTACTTC.

The rearrangement joins TRBV4-1 to TRBJ2-2; 9 nucleotides agree with TRBD1. Germline trimming cut 4 bases from V and 8 bases from J; bases unmatched to any gene: 14. Germline-derived CDR1 and CDR2 are MGHRA and YSYEKL. This CDR3 spans 17 amino acids. CDR3 sequence: CASSPSSGTGPLGELFF. The CDR3 nucleotides read TGCGCCAGCAGCCCTTCTTCCGGGACAGGGCCTTTGGGGGAGCTGTTTTTT.

This clonotype was detected only a few times. The chain joins TRBV19 to TRBJ1-2; 9 bases align to TRBD1. The germline gives CDR1 LNHDA, CDR2 SQIVND (reference sequence). Losses at the gene ends were 5 bases for V and 1 base for J; bases not matched to a gene: 2. The CDR3 is made up of 14 amino acids. The CDR3 nucleotides read TGTGCCAGTAGTGGACAGGGGAGTAACTATGGCTACACCTTC. This translates into CASSGQGSNYGYTF.

J is TRBJ2-7 and V is TRBV20-1; D call uncertain. The germline V gene has CDR1 DFQATT and CDR2 SNEGSKA (reference sequence). This CDR3 is 13 amino acids long. The V end lost 6 bases, the J end lost 3 bases, and 15 bases lay between the germline ends. The chain's CDR3 is CSARHPTHYEQYF. The CDR3 DNA follows: TGCAGTGCCAGGCATCCTACTCACTACGAGCAGTACTTC.

The V and J genes are TRBV29-1 and TRBJ2-7; 13 bases match TRBD2. CDR3 length: 17 residues. The germline V gene encodes CDR1 SQVTM and CDR2 ANQGSEA. V shed 7 bases and J 6 bases; nucleotides not matched to a gene: 18. CDR3 amino acids: CSAVPSGLAGVISEQYF. CDR3 in DNA: TGCAGCGCCGTCCCTTCCGGACTAGCGGGAGTAATATCCGAGCAGTACTTC.

This clonotype was seen only once. V usage is TRBV14 and J usage is TRBJ2-5; D not resolved. Germline V gene lookup returns CDR1 SGHDN and CDR2 FVKESK. The V and J ends lost 8 bases and 5 bases respectively, with 9 bases between them. This CDR3 is built from 11 residues. The CDR3 region is CASYPGETQYF. CDR3 in DNA: TGTGCCAGCTACCCAGGCGAGACCCAGTACTTC.

The chain combines TRBV29-1 with TRBJ1-5; D is unclear. Germline CDR1 and CDR2: SQVTM and ANQGSEA. The CDR3 spans 13 residues. V was cut by 6 bases and J by 9 bases, with 18 bases left in between. Here the CDR3 reads CSVQSGGVGPQHF. CDR3 coding DNA: TGCAGCGTCCAGTCCGGTGGGGTCGGGCCCCAGCATTTT.

This clonotype showed up just once. V and J are TRBV7-8 and TRBJ1-3, with D maybe TRBD1 (5 bases). Trimming left V 0 bases short and J 0 bases short, with 12 bases between. The CDR3 contains 17 residues. Germline values: CDR1 SGHVS, CDR2 FQNEAQ. The DNA for the CDR3 is TGTGCCAGCAGCTTAGCATGGGGACCAAGCTCTGGAAACACCATATATTTT. As protein: CASSLAWGPSSGNTIYF.

This chain joins TRBV2 and TRBJ2-4; D gene uncertain. This CDR3 is 14 amino acids long. V was pared by 4 bases and J by 2 bases, with 9 bases between. The germline CDR1 and CDR2 sequences are SNHLY and FYNNEI. This chain's CDR3 is CASSVSQTKNIQYF. In DNA, the CDR3 is TGTGCCAGCAGTGTGAGCCAAACCAAAAACATTCAGTACTTC. Full variable domain (missing parts from reference TRBV2 and TRBJ2-4): EPEVTQTPSHQVTQMGQEVILRCVPISNHLYFYWYRQILGQKVEFLVSFYNNEISEKSEIFDDQFSVERPDGSNFTLKIRSTKLEDSAMYFCASSVSQTKNIQYFGAGTRLSVL.

This clonotype came up once. The CDR3 spells CASGGTTQHHYEQYF. The CDR3 DNA reads TGTGCCAGCGGGGGGACAACCCAACACCACTACGAGCAGTACTTC. The rearrangement joins TRBV27 to TRBJ2-7; D is perhaps TRBD1 or TRBD2 (6 bases each). The V end was cut by 8 bases, the J end by 3 bases, with 20 bases between. CDR3 length: 15 amino acids. Germline-derived CDR1 and CDR2 are MNHEY and SMNVEV (reference sequence).